The rows below give T cell receptor beta chains drawn from one sample of a study of blood T cell repertoires in COVID-19. Libraries were prepared by immunoSEQ multiplex PCR; TCRdb keeps only in-frame clonotypes and omits some of them. This table has 100,000 to 150,000 clones, approximately 80% appearing once. Material for sequencing was peripheral blood. These receptors originate from a man aged 70-80 years with acute or convalescent COVID-19. Both conserved end residues are part of each CDR3. A D gene is named only where the DNA matches it firmly. Some rows have no size entry. The others give once, few or many, or a class for an expanded clone.

>-|15|TRBJ2-5|TRBV4-3|-
CASSQNPSSKETQYF
TGCGCCAGCAGCCAAAACCCTAGCAGTAAGGAGACCCAGTACTTC
>once|12|TRBJ1-4|TRBV6-5|-
CASSYPNEKLFF
TGTGCCAGCAGTTACCCGAATGAAAAACTGTTTTTT
>-|13|TRBJ2-5|TRBV12-3/TRBV12-4|-
CASSRQMQETQYF
TGTGCCAGCAGTCGACAGATGCAAGAGACCCAGTACTTC
>-|14|TRBJ1-2|TRBV6-5|-
CASNPAGGNYGYTF
TGTGCCAGCAATCCAGCGGGGGGCAACTATGGCTACACCTTC
>-|13|TRBJ2-7|TRBV2|-
CASSLTGFLRNPF
TGTGCCAGCAGCCTTACGGGGTTTCTGCGAAATCCCTTC
>-|13|TRBJ1-1|TRBV7-9|TRBD1
CASSEGQTTEAFF
TGTGCCAGCAGCGAGGGACAGACCACTGAAGCTTTCTTT
>few|15|TRBJ1-3|TRBV19|-
CASSAPGWSGNTIYF
TGTGCCAGTAGTGCTCCAGGGTGGTCTGGAAACACCATATATTTT
>-|15|TRBJ2-3|TRBV2|TRBD2
CASSEIAGGTDTQYF
TGTGCCAGCAGTGAAATAGCGGGGGGCACAGATACGCAGTATTTT
>-|11|TRBJ2-7|TRBV20-1|TRBD1
CSANRDRVQYF
TGCAGTGCGAACCGGGACAGGGTACAGTACTTC
>-|12|TRBJ1-3|TRBV29-1|TRBD1
CSVGTVGNTIYF
TGCAGCGTCGGGACAGTCGGAAACACCATATATTTT
>few|14|TRBJ2-2|TRBV14|TRBD1
CASSGQTNTGELFF
TGTGCCAGCTCGGGACAGACGAACACCGGGGAGCTGTTTTTT
>-|13|TRBJ1-3|TRBV7-9|-
CASSISSGNTIYF
TGTGCCAGCAGTATCAGCTCTGGAAACACCATATATTTT
>-|14|TRBJ1-2|TRBV5-4|-
CAIRGGNRDYGYTF
TGTGCCATCCGGGGAGGGAACAGGGACTATGGCTACACCTTC
>few|14|TRBJ2-3|TRBV5-1|TRBD2
CASRSGSSTDTQYF
TGCGCCAGCAGAAGCGGGAGTAGCACAGATACGCAGTATTTT
>-|12|TRBJ1-2|TRBV6-2/TRBV6-3|-
CASSKDSYGYTF
TGTGCCAGCAGTAAGGACAGCTATGGCTACACCTTC
>-|19|TRBJ2-1|TRBV21-1|-
CASSSQASRTPSSYNEQFF
TGTGCCAGCAGCTCCCAGGCATCCAGGACACCGAGCTCCTACAATGAGCAGTTCTTC
>-|15|TRBJ1-2|TRBV6-2/TRBV6-3|-
CASSYGGHSNYGYTF
TGTGCCAGCAGTTACGGCGGACACTCTAACTATGGCTACACCTTC
>few|15|TRBJ2-1|TRBV5-4|TRBD2
CASSLIAGLYNEQFF
TGTGCCAGCAGCTTAATAGCGGGGCTCTACAATGAGCAGTTCTTC
>few|16|TRBJ2-1|TRBV6-2/TRBV6-3|TRBD2
CASSPRASGGHNEQFF
TGTGCCAGCAGCCCCCGGGCTAGCGGGGGACACAATGAGCAGTTCTTC
>-|17|TRBJ1-1|TRBV7-9|-
CASSLALRQVSGRMAFF
TGTGCCAGCAGCTTAGCGCTCCGACAGGTAAGCGGACGGATGGCTTTCTTT
>-|17|TRBJ2-1|TRBV19|-
CASSISYGTPENNEQFF
TGTGCCAGTAGTATTAGCTACGGGACACCCGAAAACAATGAGCAGTTCTTC
>-|16|TRBJ1-6|TRBV27|TRBD1
CASSLSAGGYNSPLHF
TGTGCCAGCAGTTTATCGGCAGGGGGCTATAATTCACCCCTCCACTTT
>-|16|TRBJ2-1|TRBV9|TRBD2
CASSVATGGGYNEQFF
TGTGCCAGCAGCGTAGCTACTGGCGGGGGCTACAATGAGCAGTTCTTC
>-|13|TRBJ2-7|TRBV29-1|-
CSVDGGVSYEQYF
TGCAGCGTTGACGGGGGAGTCTCCTACGAGCAGTACTTC